These 16 T cell receptor beta chains originate from one sample sequenced in a study of cytomegalovirus exposure and HLA in healthy donors. PCR amplification relied on 60 Vbeta primers (plus 13 Jbeta primers). Sequenced by immunoSEQ multiplex PCR; TCRdb stores in-frame clones only, minus some. The sample lists roughly 130,000 clones, 75% to 85% occurring once. Material for sequencing was PBMCs. The receptors shown here come from a woman aged 18-30 years in good health and CMV-seropositive.

The chain recombines TRBV6-1 with TRBJ2-1; 9 positions match TRBD2. The germline CDR1 and CDR2 sequences are MNHNS and SASEGT. This CDR3 is built from 15 residues. The ends lost 2 bases at V and 10 bases at J; junction bases unmatched: 9. The CDR3 loop reads CASSESAGGPGEQFF. CDR3 bases: TGTGCCAGCAGTGAAAGTGCGGGGGGGCCGGGGGAGCAGTTCTTC.

CDR3 in amino acids: CASSIGTGTDTQYF. CDR3 in DNA: TGTGCCAGCAGCATCGGGACAGGGACAGATACGCAGTATTTT. The chain employs TRBV7-2 and TRBJ2-3; 9 bases are a match to TRBD1. V lost 5 bases and J lost 3; bases outside the gene matches: 3. Per germline, CDR1 SGHTA and CDR2 FQGNSA. The CDR3 has 14 amino acids.

The chain has TRBV9 and TRBJ2-3, with a possible D match to TRBD1 (5 bases). The CDR3 has 15 amino acids. The V gene lost 0 bases and the J gene lost 4 bases, with 12 bases spanning the gap. Germline-derived CDR1 and CDR2 are SGDLS and YYNGEE. This CDR3 reads CASSVEGQGPDTQYF. CDR3 nucleotide sequence: TGTGCCAGCAGCGTAGAGGGCCAGGGCCCAGATACGCAGTATTTT.

This sequence joins TRBV2 and TRBJ1-1; 9 positions match TRBD1. The CDR3 has 14 amino acids. With 6 bases clipped from V and 4 bases from J, the junction kept 6 bases outside the gene matches. Germline V gene lookup returns CDR1 SNHLY and CDR2 FYNNEI. Written as DNA, the CDR3 is TGTGCCAGCAGGTCGACAGGGGGTACCACTGAAGCTTTCTTT. Encoded protein: CASRSTGGTTEAFF.

V is TRBV6-1 and J is TRBJ1-2; D uncertain. The ends were cut back, 3 bases at V and 4 bases at J, with 9 bases in the middle. The CDR3 runs to 13 residues. Germline loops: CDR1 MNHNS, CDR2 SASEGT. The CDR3 reads CASSDTLPYGYTF. As DNA, the CDR3 is TGTGCCAGCAGTGACACCCTACCCTATGGCTACACCTTC.

This clone has a single count. The chain has TRBV6-6 and TRBJ1-5, with D perhaps TRBD1 (5 bases). From germline, CDR1 is MNHNY and CDR2 SVGAGI (reference sequence). Trimming cost V 0 bases and J 2 bases, with 11 bases left between them. CDR3 length equals 16 residues. CDR3 DNA sequence: TGTGCCAGCAGTTACTCGAGTCAGGGTCGCAATCAGCCCCAGCATTTT. Its translation: CASSYSSQGRNQPQHF.

Notes on this clone: The junction differs from germline at one of its ends, possibly a read error. The CDR3 sequence: CSSSQRTVGREKLFF. The DNA for the CDR3 is TGTTCCAGCAGCCAGCGGACAGTTGGCCGTGAAAAACTGTTTTTT. The V gene is TRBV7-9, the J gene TRBJ1-4; tentatively, D is TRBD1 (6 bases). The CDR3 extends over 15 amino acids. Germline V gene lookup returns CDR1 SEHNR and CDR2 FQNEAQ (reference sequence).

The genes are TRBV5-4 and TRBJ2-7; no clear D. V was trimmed by 4 bases and J by 2 bases, leaving 13 bases between them. The CDR3 is 14 residues long. Germline CDR1 and CDR2: SGHNT and YYREEE (reference sequence). CDR3 sequence reads: CASSPSAAAYEQYF. The CDR3 nucleotides read TGTGCCAGCAGCCCGAGTGCGGCAGCCTACGAGCAGTACTTC.

The V gene is TRBV7-9, the J gene TRBJ2-1; 9 bases match TRBD1. After removal of 1 base from V and 9 bases from J, the junction contained 4 bases not matched to a gene. The CDR3 runs 14 residues. Germline CDR1 SEHNR, CDR2 FQNEAQ (reference sequence). The DNA for the CDR3 is TGTGCCAGCAGCTTAGGGACAGGGGACGGTGAGCAGTTCTTC. It translates to CASSLGTGDGEQFF. The full variable domain, rest sourced from reference TRBV7-9 and TRBJ2-1, is DTGVSQNPRHKITKRGQNVTFRCDPISEHNRLYWYRQTLGQGPEFLTYFQNEAQLEKSRLLSDRFSAERPKGSFSTLEIQRTEQGDSAMYLCASSLGTGDGEQFFGPGTRLTVL.

J is TRBJ2-5 and V is TRBV27, with D possibly matching TRBD2 (6 bases). The V and J ends lost 5 bases and 7 bases respectively, with 8 bases between them. This CDR3 has 11 amino acids. Germline V gene data show CDR1 as MNHEY and CDR2 as SMNVEV (reference sequence). CDR3 nucleotides: TGTGCCAGCAGTGGGGGGTCGACCCAGTACTTC. It encodes CASSGGSTQYF.

In its sample, this clone was seen once. V and J are TRBV5-6 and TRBJ2-3; weak D call: TRBD2 (6 bases). Trimming left V 0 bases short and J 2 bases short, with 13 bases between. Germline CDR1 is SGHDT and CDR2 is YYEEEE. The CDR3 has 16 residues. This chain's CDR3 is CASSLAGGVNTDTQYF. DNA for the CDR3: TGTGCCAGCAGCTTGGCCGGCGGGGTGAACACAGATACGCAGTATTTT.

The V call is TRBV29-1, the J call TRBJ2-6; the match to TRBD2 covers 7 bases. The CDR3 runs 15 residues. Germline V CDR1 and CDR2: SQVTM, ANQGSEA. Trimming removed 3 bases from V and 3 bases from J; junction bases left unmatched: 5. CDR3 nucleotides: TGCAGCGTTGATAAGGGAGGGGTTGGGGCCAACGTCCTGACTTTC. Encoded protein: CSVDKGGVGANVLTF.

The chain has TRBV10-3 and TRBJ2-1, with TRBD1 as a possible D gene (6 bases). The V end lost 5 bases, the J end lost 10 bases, and 12 bases lay between the germline ends. The CDR3 loop spans 12 amino acids. Germline CDR1 and CDR2: ENHRY and SYGVKD. CDR3 sequence reads: CAISSTGKEQFF. CDR3 sequence (DNA): TGTGCCATCAGTAGTACAGGGAAAGAGCAGTTCTTC.

This clone was seen more than once but under ten times. This chain links TRBV25-1 with TRBJ2-6; a possible D gene is TRBD2 (6 bases). This CDR3 is built from 15 residues. V gave up 3 bases and J gave up 1 base, with 7 bases separating them. Germline CDR1 reads MGHDK; CDR2 reads SYGVNS. CDR3 loop: CASSDRGSGANVLTF. The CDR3, as DNA: TGTGCCAGCAGTGACCGGGGGTCTGGGGCCAACGTCCTGACTTTC. Based on the CDR3 plus reference TRBV25-1 and TRBJ2-6, the full variable domain is EADIYQTPRYLVIGTGKKITLECSQTMGHDKMYWYQQDPGMELHLIHYSYGVNSTEKGDLSSESTVSRIRTEHFPLTLESARPSHTSQYLCASSDRGSGANVLTFGAGSRLTVL.

V gene TRBV27 combines with J gene TRBJ2-2; 8 bases are a match to TRBD1. The trim removed 5 bases at V and 2 bases at J, leaving 10 bases unmatched. Germline CDR1 MNHEY, CDR2 SMNVEV (reference sequence). This CDR3 has 17 amino acids. The CDR3 loop is CASSDRGVVGNTGELFF. CDR3 in DNA: TGTGCCAGCAGTGACAGGGGCGTAGTGGGTAACACCGGGGAGCTGTTTTTT.

This chain connects TRBV10-3 to TRBJ2-7, with 9 positions matching TRBD1. The CDR3 spans 17 residues. V lost 1 base, J lost 0 bases, and 7 bases stayed unmatched. Germline CDR1 and CDR2: ENHRY and SYGVKD. As DNA, the CDR3 is TGTGCCATCAGTGAGTTCGAAGAGGGACAGGGCTCCTACGAGCAGTACTTC. Translating it yields CAISEFEEGQGSYEQYF.